The entry below gives a single TCR beta chain sequence along with its context. The antigen is unknown. The data are from a study of cytomegalovirus exposure and HLA in healthy donors. The wider study: Unique TCR beta sequences numbering some 120 million came from about 180 million T cells in an earlier analysis. Points from the study as a whole: The likely origin of a cluster of highly shared sequence variants was a sequencing artifact. Cytomegalovirus association was assigned to under 200 TCR beta chains.

The primer mix had 60 Vbeta and 13 Jbeta primers. Sequencing was performed with immunoSEQ multiplex PCR; in TCRdb, only in-frame clones are kept and a portion is missing. The sample lists about 160,000 clones, roughly 80% occurring once. V gave up 4 bases and J gave up 2 bases, with 12 bases separating them. The CDR3 has 14 amino acids. The chain has TRBV5-3 and TRBJ2-5, with no clear D. TRBV5-3 falls under the ORF class, with uncertain function. This TCR was sampled from a man aged 25 to 40 in good health and CMV-seronegative. The specimen sequenced was PBMCs. The CDR3 protein is CARSHRRKQETQYF. DNA of the CDR3: TGTGCCAGAAGCCATCGTAGAAAACAAGAGACCCAGTACTTC.